The sample holds a few counts of the clone carrying this T cell receptor beta chain. These data are taken from a study of identical twins. TCRdb called the 5' RACE reads again in MiXCR, with one record for every CDR3 protein. The data show some 1,700,000 distinct CDR3 sequences, about 32% seen once. The germline V gene has CDR1 DFQATT and CDR2 SNEGSKA (reference sequence). There are 14 residues in the CDR3. Trimming stripped 5 bases from V and 8 bases from J, with 16 bases between. The receptor's source is a newborn girl in good health. The J gene is TRBJ1-6, the V gene TRBV20-1; D may be TRBD1 (5 bases). The sequencing input was cord blood. The CDR3 spells CSARYGTTHSPLHF. As DNA, the CDR3 is TGCAGTGCTCGTTATGGGACCACTCATTCACCCCTCCACTTT.